This TCR beta chain was found in a study of regulatory T cells in long-lasting Graves disease. According to the study, TCR beta libraries were built with iRepertoire HTBI primers and CDR3-region Arm-PCR. Via MiXCR, TCRdb re-called the multiplex PCR reads, giving one row per CDR3 protein. Of about 400,000 distinct CDR3 sequences listed, 15% are singletons. Remarks on this clonotype: A single base separates this from a much larger clone, so it may be a read error.

Time point in this sample: newly diagnosed GD, antithyroid drugs for less than 3 months. The authors made the TCR library using RNA they extracted from PBMCs. V lost 10 bases, J lost 4 bases, and 6 bases lay in between. CDR3 length: 10 amino acids. The V gene's germline CDR1 is LNHDA and CDR2 SQIVND (reference sequence). These data were also reused for a study on T cells in Graves' hyperthyroidism and ophthalmopathy. That source reports: The study enrolled patients aged 18 to 65 with newly diagnosed hyperthyroidism of under 2 months' duration.

The chain recombines TRBV19 with TRBJ2-3; unclear D gene. The receptor was derived from a woman in her thirties or forties with Graves disease. The sample was peripheral blood mononuclear cells (PBMCs), taken at new diagnosis, from a patient treated with antithyroid drugs. The CDR3, as DNA: TGTGCCACCCGCGCAGATACGCAGTATTTT. Translation gives CATRADTQYF.